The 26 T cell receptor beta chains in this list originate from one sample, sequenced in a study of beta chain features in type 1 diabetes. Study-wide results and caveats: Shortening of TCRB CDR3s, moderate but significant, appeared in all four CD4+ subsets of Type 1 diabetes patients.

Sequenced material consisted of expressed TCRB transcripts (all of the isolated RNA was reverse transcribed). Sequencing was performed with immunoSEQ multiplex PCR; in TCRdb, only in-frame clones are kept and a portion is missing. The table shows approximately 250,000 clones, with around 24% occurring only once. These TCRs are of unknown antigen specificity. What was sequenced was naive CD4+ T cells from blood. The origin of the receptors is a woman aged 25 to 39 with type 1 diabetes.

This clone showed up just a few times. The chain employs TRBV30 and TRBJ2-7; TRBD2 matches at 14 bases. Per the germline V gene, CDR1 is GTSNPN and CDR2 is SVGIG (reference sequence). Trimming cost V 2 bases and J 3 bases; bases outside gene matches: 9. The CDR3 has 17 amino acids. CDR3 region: CAWSQGTSGSISYEQYF. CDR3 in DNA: TGTGCCTGGAGTCAGGGGACTAGCGGGAGCATCAGCTACGAGCAGTACTTC. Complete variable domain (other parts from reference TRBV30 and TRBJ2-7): SQTIHQWPATLVQPVGSPLSLECTVEGTSNPNLYWYRQAAGRGLQLLFYSVGIGQISSEVPQNLSASRPQDRQFILSSKKLLLSDSGFYLCAWSQGTSGSISYEQYFGPGTRLTVT.

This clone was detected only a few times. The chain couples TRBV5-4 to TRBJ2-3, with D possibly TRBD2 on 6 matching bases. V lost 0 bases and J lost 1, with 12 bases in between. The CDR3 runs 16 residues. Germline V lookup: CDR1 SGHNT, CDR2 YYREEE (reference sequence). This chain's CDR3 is CASSLGGGTGTDTQYF. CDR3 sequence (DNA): TGTGCCAGCAGCTTGGGTGGCGGGACGGGCACAGATACGCAGTATTTT.

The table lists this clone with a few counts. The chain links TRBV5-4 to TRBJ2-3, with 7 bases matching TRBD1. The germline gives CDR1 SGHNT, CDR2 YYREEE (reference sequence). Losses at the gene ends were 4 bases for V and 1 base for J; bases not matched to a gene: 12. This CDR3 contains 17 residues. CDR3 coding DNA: TGTGCCAGCAGCCCAGGACAGGCGCTTGTAGGCACAGATACGCAGTATTTT. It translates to CASSPGQALVGTDTQYF.

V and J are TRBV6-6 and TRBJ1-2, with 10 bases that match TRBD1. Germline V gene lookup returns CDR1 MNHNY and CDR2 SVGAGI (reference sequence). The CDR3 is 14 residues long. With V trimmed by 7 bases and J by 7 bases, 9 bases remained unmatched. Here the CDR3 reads CASILGQGMSGYTF. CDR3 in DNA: TGTGCCAGCATCCTGGGACAGGGGATGAGTGGCTACACCTTC.

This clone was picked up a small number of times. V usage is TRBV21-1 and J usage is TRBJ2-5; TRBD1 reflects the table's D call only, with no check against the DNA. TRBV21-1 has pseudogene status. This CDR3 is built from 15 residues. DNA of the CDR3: TGTGCCAGCAGCCCTGGACAGGGGAAACAAGAGACCCAGTACTTC. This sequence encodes CASSPGQGKQETQYF.

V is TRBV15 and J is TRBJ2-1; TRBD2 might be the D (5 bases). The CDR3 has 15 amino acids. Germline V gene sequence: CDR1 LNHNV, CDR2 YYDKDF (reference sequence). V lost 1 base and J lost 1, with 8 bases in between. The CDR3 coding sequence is TGTGCCACCAGCAGAGGAAGCGGTTCCTACAATGAGCAGTTCTTC. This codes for CATSRGSGSYNEQFF.

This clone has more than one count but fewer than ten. This chain's CDR3 is CSVVWGSNTEAFF. The CDR3 nucleotides are TGCAGCGTTGTTTGGGGCTCGAACACTGAAGCTTTCTTT. This chain uses TRBV29-1 with TRBJ1-1; tentatively, D is TRBD1 (5 bases). V lost 4 bases and J lost 1, with 10 bases in between. This CDR3 comprises 13 residues. CDR1 SQVTM and CDR2 ANQGSEA come from the germline V gene.

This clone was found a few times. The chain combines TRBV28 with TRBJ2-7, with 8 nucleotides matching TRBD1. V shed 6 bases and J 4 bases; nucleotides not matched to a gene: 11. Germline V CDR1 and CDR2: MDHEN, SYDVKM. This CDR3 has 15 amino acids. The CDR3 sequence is CASSPGQAPAYEQYF. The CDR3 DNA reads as TGTGCCAGCAGCCCGGGACAGGCCCCCGCTTACGAGCAGTACTTC.

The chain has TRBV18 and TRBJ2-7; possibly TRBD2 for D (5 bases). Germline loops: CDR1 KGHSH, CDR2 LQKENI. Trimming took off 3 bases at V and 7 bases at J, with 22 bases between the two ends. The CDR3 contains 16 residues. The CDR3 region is CASSPSWVAQSGEQYF. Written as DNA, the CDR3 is TGTGCCAGCTCACCTAGTTGGGTAGCTCAGTCGGGAGAGCAGTACTTC.

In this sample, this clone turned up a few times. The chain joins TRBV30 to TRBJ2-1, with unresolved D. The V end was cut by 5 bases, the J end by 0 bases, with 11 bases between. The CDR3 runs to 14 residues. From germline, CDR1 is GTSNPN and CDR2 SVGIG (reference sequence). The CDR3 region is CAWSGQPSYNEQFF. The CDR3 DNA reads TGTGCCTGGTCAGGTCAGCCCTCCTACAATGAGCAGTTCTTC.

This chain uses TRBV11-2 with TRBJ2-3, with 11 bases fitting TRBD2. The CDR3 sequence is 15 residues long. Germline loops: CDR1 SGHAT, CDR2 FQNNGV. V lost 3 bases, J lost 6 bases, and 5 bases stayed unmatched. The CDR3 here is CASSFLAGGPDTQYF. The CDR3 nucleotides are TGTGCCAGCAGCTTCCTAGCGGGAGGCCCGGATACGCAGTATTTT.

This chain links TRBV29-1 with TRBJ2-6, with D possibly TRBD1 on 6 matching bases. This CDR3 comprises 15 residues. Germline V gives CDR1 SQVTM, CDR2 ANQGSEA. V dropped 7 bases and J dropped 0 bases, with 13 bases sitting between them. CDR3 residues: CSAPGVGSGANVLTF. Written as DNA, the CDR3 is TGCAGCGCCCCAGGGGTGGGCTCTGGGGCCAACGTCCTGACTTTC.

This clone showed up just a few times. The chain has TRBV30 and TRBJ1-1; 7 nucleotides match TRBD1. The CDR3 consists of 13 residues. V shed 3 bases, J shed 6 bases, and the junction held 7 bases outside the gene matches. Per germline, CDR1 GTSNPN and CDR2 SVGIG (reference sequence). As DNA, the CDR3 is TGTGCCTGGAGCAACCAGGGGGTGGCTGAAGCTTTCTTT. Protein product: CAWSNQGVAEAFF.

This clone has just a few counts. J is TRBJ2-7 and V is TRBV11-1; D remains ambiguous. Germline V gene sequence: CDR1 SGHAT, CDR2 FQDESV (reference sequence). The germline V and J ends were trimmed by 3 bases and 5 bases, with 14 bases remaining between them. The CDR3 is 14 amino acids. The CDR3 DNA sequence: TGTGCCAGCAGCTTGAGGAGCTTTCTGGACGAGCAGTACTTC. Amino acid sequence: CASSLRSFLDEQYF.

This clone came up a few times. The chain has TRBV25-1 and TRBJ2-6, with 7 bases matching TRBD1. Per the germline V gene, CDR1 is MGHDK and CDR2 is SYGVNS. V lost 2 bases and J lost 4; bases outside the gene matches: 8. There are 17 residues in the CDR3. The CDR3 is CASSESAGGIGANVLTF. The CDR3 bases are TGTGCCAGCAGTGAAAGTGCAGGGGGAATAGGGGCCAACGTCCTGACTTTC.

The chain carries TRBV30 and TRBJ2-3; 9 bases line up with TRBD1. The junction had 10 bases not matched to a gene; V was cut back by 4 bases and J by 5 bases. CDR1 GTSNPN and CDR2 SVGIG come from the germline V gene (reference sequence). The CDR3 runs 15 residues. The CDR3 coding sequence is TGTGCCTGGAATCCGGGACAGGGTATAGGAGATACGCAGTATTTT. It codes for CAWNPGQGIGDTQYF.

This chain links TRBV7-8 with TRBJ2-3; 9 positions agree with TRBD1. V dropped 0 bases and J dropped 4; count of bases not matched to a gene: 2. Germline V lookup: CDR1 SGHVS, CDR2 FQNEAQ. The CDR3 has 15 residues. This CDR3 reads CASSLAGQGADTQYF. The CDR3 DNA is TGTGCCAGCAGCTTAGCGGGACAGGGAGCAGATACGCAGTATTTT.

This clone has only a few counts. DNA of the CDR3: TGTGCCTGGAGTCCGGCGGGAGGCTATGGCTACACCTTC. This sequence encodes CAWSPAGGYGYTF. V usage is TRBV30 and J usage is TRBJ1-2; D remains ambiguous. V lost 2 bases, J lost 4 bases, and 11 bases lay in between. This CDR3 is 13 amino acids long. Germline loops: CDR1 GTSNPN, CDR2 SVGIG (reference sequence).

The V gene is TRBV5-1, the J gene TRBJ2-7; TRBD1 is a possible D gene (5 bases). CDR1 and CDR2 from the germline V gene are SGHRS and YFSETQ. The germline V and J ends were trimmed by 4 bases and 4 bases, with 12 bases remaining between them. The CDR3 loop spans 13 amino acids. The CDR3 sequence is CASSPQRQYEQYF. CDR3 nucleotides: TGCGCCAGCAGCCCCCAACGACAGTACGAGCAGTACTTC.

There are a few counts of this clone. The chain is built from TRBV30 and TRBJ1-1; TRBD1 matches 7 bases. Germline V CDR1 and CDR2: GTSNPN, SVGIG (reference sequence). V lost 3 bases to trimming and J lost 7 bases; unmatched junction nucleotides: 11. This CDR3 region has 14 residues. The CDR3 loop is CAWRDLTGAGEAFF. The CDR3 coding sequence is TGTGCCTGGAGGGACCTTACAGGGGCCGGTGAAGCTTTCTTT.

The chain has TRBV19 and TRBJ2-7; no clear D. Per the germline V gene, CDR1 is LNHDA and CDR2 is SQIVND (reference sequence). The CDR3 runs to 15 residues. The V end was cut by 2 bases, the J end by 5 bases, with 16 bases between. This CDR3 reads CASSITAVLADEQYF. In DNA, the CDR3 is TGTGCCAGTAGTATAACCGCGGTCCTCGCCGACGAGCAGTACTTC.

Written as DNA, the CDR3 is TGTGCCAGCAGCGTATTCGGGGATGAAAAACTGTTTTTT. It yields the protein CASSVFGDEKLFF. V gene TRBV9 combines with J gene TRBJ1-4; D is unresolved. CDR1 and CDR2 from the germline V gene are SGDLS and YYNGEE. There are 13 residues in the CDR3. V was clipped by 1 base and J by 6 bases, with 7 bases between them.

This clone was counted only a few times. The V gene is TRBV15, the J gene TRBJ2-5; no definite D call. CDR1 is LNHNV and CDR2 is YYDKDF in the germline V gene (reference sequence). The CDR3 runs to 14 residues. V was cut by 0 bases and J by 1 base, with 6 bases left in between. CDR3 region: CATSRDSSQETQYF. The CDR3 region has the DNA TGTGCCACCAGCAGAGATTCGTCCCAAGAGACCCAGTACTTC.

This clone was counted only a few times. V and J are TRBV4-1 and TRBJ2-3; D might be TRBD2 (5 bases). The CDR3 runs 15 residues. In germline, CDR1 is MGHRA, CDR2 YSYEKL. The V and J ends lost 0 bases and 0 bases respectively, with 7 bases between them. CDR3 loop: CASSQDGGSTDTQYF. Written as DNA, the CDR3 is TGCGCCAGCAGCCAAGACGGCGGGAGCACAGATACGCAGTATTTT.

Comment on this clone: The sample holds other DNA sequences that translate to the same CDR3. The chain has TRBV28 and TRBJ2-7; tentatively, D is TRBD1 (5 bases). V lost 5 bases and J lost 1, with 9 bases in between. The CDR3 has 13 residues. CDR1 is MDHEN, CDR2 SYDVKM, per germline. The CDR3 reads CASSLGQSYEQYF. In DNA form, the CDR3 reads TGTGCCAGCAGTCTAGGACAATCCTACGAGCAGTACTTC. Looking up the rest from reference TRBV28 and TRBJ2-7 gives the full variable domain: DVKVTQSSRYLVKRTGEKVFLECVQDMDHENMFWYRQDPGLGLRLIYFSYDVKMKEKGDIPEGYSVSREKKERFSLILESASTNQTSMYLCASSLGQSYEQYFGPGTRLTVT.

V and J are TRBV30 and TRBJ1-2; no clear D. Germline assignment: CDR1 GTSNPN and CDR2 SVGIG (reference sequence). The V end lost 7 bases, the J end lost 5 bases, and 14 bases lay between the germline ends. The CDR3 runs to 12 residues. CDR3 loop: CASRRTAYGYTF. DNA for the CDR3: TGTGCCTCGCGACGGACTGCTTATGGCTACACCTTC.